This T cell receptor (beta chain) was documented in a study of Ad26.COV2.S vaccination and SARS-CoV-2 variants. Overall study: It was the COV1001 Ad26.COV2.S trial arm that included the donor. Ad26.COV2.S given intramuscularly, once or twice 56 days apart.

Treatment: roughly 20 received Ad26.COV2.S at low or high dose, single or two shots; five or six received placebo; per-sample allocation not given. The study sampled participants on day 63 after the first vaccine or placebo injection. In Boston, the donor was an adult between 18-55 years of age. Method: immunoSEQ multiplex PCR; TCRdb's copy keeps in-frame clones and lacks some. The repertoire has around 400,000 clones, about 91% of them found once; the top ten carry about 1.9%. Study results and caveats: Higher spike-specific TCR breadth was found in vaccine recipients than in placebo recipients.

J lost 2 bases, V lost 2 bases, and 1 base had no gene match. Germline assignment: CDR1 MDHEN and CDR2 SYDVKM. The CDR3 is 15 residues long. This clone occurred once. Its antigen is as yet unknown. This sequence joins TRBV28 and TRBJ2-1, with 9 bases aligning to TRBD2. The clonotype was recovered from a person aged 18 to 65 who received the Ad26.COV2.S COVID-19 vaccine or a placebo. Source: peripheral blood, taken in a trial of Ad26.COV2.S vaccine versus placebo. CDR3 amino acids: CASSLAGGTYNEQFF. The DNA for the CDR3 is TGTGCCAGCAGTTTAGCGGGAGGGACCTACAATGAGCAGTTCTTC.